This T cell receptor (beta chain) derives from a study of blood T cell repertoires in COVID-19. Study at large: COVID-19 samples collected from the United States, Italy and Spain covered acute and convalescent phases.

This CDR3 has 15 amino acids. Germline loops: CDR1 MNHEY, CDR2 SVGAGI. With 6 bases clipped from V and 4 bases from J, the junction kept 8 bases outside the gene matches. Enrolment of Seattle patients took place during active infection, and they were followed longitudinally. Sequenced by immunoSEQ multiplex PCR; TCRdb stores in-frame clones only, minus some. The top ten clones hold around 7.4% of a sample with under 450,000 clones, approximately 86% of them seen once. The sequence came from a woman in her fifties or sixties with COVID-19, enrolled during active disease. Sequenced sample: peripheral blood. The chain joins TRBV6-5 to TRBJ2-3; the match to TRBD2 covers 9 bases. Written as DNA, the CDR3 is TGTGCCAGCAGATCCTTGCGGGGGGGCCCAGATACGCAGTATTTT. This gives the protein CASRSLRGGPDTQYF.